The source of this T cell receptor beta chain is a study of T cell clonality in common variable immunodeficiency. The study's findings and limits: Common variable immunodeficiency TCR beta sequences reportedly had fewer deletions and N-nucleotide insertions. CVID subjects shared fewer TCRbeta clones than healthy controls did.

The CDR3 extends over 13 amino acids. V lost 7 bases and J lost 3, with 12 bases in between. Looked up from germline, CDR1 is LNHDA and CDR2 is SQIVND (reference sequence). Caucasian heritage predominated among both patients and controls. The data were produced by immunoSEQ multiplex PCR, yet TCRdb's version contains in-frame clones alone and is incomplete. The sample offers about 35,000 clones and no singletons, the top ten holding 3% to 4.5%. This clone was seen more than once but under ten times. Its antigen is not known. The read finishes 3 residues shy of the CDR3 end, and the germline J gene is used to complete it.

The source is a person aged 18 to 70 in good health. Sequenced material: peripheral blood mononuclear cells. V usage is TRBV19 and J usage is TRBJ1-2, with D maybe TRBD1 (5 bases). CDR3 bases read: TGTGCCAGTACCAGACAGACTTACTATGGC. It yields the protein CASTRQTYYG. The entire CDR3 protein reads CASTRQTYYGYTF.